A selection of T cell receptor beta chains follows, all from one sample in a study of blood T cell repertoires in COVID-19. Some clones are missing from TCRdb's copy, which holds only in-frame ones; the method was immunoSEQ multiplex PCR. Of over 60,000 clones listed, roughly 85% are singletons. The sequenced material came from peripheral blood. The receptors originated from a man aged 35 to 55 with acute or convalescent COVID-19. The CDR3 runs from the conserved cysteine through the conserved F or W. Fields, in order: D gene, clone size, V gene, J gene, CDR3 DNA, CDR3 protein. A D gene is named only where the DNA matches it firmly. A row's size may be missing; if present it is once, few, many or a size class.

TRBD1	NA	TRBV7-2	TRBJ2-5	TGTGCCAGCAGCTCCCGGACAGGGAAAGAGACCCAGTACTTC	CASSSRTGKETQYF
NA	NA	TRBV2	TRBJ1-2	TGTGCCAGCTCGCGGATCTATGGCTACACCTTC	CASSRIYGYTF
NA	once	TRBV5-8	TRBJ2-7	TGTGCCAGCAGGAAGACAGGGACTGGCGAGCAGTACTTC	CASRKTGTGEQYF
NA	NA	TRBV2	TRBJ1-4	TGTGCCAGCAAGGCGGAGAGCGAAAAACTGTTTTTT	CASKAESEKLFF
NA	NA	TRBV15	TRBJ1-5	TGTGCCACCAGCAGAGTGGGATGGGGCGATCAGCCCCAGCATTTT	CATSRVGWGDQPQHF
TRBD1	NA	TRBV9	TRBJ2-1	TGTGCCAGTTCGACAGGGATAGTGGACAATGAGCAGTTCTTC	CASSTGIVDNEQFF
NA	once	TRBV11-3	TRBJ2-3	TGTGCGACCGGGGGGCGCACAGATACGCAGTATTTT	CATGGRTDTQYF
TRBD2	NA	TRBV19	TRBJ2-5	TGTGCCATGAGGATCCGGACTAGCGGGGTTCAAGAGACCCAGTACTTC	CAMRIRTSGVQETQYF
NA	NA	TRBV9	TRBJ2-7	TGTGCCAGCAGCGTAGACCCCAGGGGCTCCTACGAGCAGTACTTC	CASSVDPRGSYEQYF
NA	NA	TRBV12-5	TRBJ2-2	TGTGCTAGTGGGAGACAGGGAGGAACCGGGGAGCTGTTTTTT	CASGRQGGTGELFF
TRBD1	NA	TRBV4-2	TRBJ1-5	TGTGCCAGCAGCCAAGAGGACAGGGGTAATCAGCCCCAGCATTTT	CASSQEDRGNQPQHF
TRBD1	NA	TRBV5-1	TRBJ1-2	TGCGCCAGCAGCTTGAACAGAGGGGGCAACTATGGCTACACCTTC	CASSLNRGGNYGYTF
NA	NA	TRBV5-1	TRBJ1-2	TGCGCCAGCAGCCCTACAGGCTCTTCGGACTATGGCTACACCTTC	CASSPTGSSDYGYTF
TRBD2	NA	TRBV6-5	TRBJ2-2	TGTGCCAGCAGTTACAAGCGGGGGGGTCCCGGGGAGCTGTTTTTT	CASSYKRGGPGELFF
TRBD2	NA	TRBV11-3	TRBJ2-2	TGTGCCAGCAGCTTAGGGACTAGTGTTCCCGGGGAGCTGTTTTTT	CASSLGTSVPGELFF
NA	NA	TRBV5-1	TRBJ1-2	TGCGCCAGCAGCTTAGTACCAGGGGTCACTAACTATGGCTACACCTTC	CASSLVPGVTNYGYTF
NA	NA	TRBV11-2	TRBJ1-5	TGTGCCAGCAGCCCAACGGGGTTAAGCAATCAGCCCCAGCATTTT	CASSPTGLSNQPQHF
NA	NA	TRBV14	TRBJ1-1	TGTGCCAGCAGTCGAGGGCGAAGTGGCACTGAAGCTTTCTTT	CASSRGRSGTEAFF
TRBD1	few	TRBV6-5	TRBJ1-2	TGTGCCAGCAGTTATTCGACAGGGAGAGGCTACACCTTC	CASSYSTGRGYTF
TRBD1	NA	TRBV11-3	TRBJ2-7	TGTGCCAGCAGCGCCGGACAGGACGACAACTACGAGCAGTACTTC	CASSAGQDDNYEQYF
TRBD1	NA	TRBV5-1	TRBJ1-6	TGCGCCAGCAGCGAGGACAGGTATTCACCCCTCCACTTT	CASSEDRYSPLHF
TRBD2	NA	TRBV30	TRBJ2-5	TGTGCCTGGAGGGGGGGGACTGGAGTTGGGGAGACCCAGTACTTC	CAWRGGTGVGETQYF
NA	NA	TRBV6-2/TRBV6-3	TRBJ2-3	TGTGCCAGCAGTTACTCGAGAGTAGATACGCAGTATTTT	CASSYSRVDTQYF
NA	NA	TRBV3-1/TRBV3-2	TRBJ1-1	TGTGCCAGCAGCCAAGGTCGGGGGGCTGACACTGAAGCTTTCTTT	CASSQGRGADTEAFF
NA	NA	TRBV28	TRBJ1-2	TGTGCCAGCAGTTTATGGCATCGCGGTCAGGGGAACTATGGCTACACCTTC	CASSLWHRGQGNYGYTF
NA	NA	TRBV11-3	TRBJ2-2	TGTGCCAGCAGCTTAGGCGAATACGGGGAGCTGTTTTTT	CASSLGEYGELFF
NA	NA	TRBV24-1	TRBJ2-6	TGTGCCACCGGTGCTCCTGGGGCCAACGTCCTGACTTTC	CATGAPGANVLTF
TRBD1	NA	TRBV5-4	TRBJ1-6	TGTGCCAGCAGTCGGACAGGGGATAATTCACCCCTCCACTTT	CASSRTGDNSPLHF
TRBD2	NA	TRBV7-6	TRBJ2-5	TGTGCCAGCAGCTTGCTCCCTAGCGGGGGGCGGGGAGAGACCCAGTACTTC	CASSLLPSGGRGETQYF
NA	NA	TRBV5-4	TRBJ1-2	TGTGCCAGCAGCTTGTTTTCCGGGTTAGATGGCTACACCTTC	CASSLFSGLDGYTF
NA	NA	TRBV10-1	TRBJ2-7	TGCGCCAGCAGTGAGTCGCGTTTCAGGGATACCTACGAGCAGTACTTC	CASSESRFRDTYEQYF
NA	NA	TRBV5-1	TRBJ1-2	TGCGCCAGCAGCCCGAGCGCGGCCGGAGGCTATGGCTACACCTTC	CASSPSAAGGYGYTF
NA	NA	TRBV12-3/TRBV12-4	TRBJ1-6	TGTGCCAGCAGCTCGGGGGGGGTTTCACCCCTCCACTTT	CASSSGGVSPLHF
NA	NA	TRBV4-1	TRBJ1-5	TGCGCCAGCAGCCAAGGACAGTTTAATCAGCCCCAGCATTTT	CASSQGQFNQPQHF
NA	NA	TRBV2	TRBJ2-4	TGTGCCAGCACCCCCCCGGGACACCGGTTGGACATTCAGTACTTC	CASTPPGHRLDIQYF
NA	NA	TRBV19	TRBJ1-3	TGTGCCAGTAGTGAGGGGGATGGAAACACCATATATTTT	CASSEGDGNTIYF
TRBD1	NA	TRBV4-1	TRBJ1-2	TGCGCCAGCAGCCAATCAACAGGGGGTAACTATGGCTACACCTTC	CASSQSTGGNYGYTF
TRBD2	once	TRBV6-1	TRBJ2-5	TGTGCCAGCAGTGATTCACCGGGACTAGCTTCCGAGACCCAGTACTTC	CASSDSPGLASETQYF
TRBD2	NA	TRBV5-1	TRBJ2-3	TGCGCCAGCAGCGTGACTAGCGGGACAGATACGCAGTATTTT	CASSVTSGTDTQYF
NA	NA	TRBV29-1	TRBJ2-1	TGCAGCGTTGAAGTTTGGGTGGGGGCAGGGAAAAGCAATGAGCAGTTCTTC	CSVEVWVGAGKSNEQFF
TRBD1	once	TRBV5-5	TRBJ1-1	TGTGCCAGCAGCTTTAACGGGGACAGGGCCTCTGAAGCTTTCTTT	CASSFNGDRASEAFF
TRBD1	NA	TRBV7-9	TRBJ2-1	TGTGCCAGCAGTCCAGGGGGCAATCGCGATGAGCAGTTCTTC	CASSPGGNRDEQFF
NA	NA	TRBV11-3	TRBJ1-1	TGTGCCAGCAGCTTACCCCAGGGGCAGGGGACTGAAGCTTTCTTT	CASSLPQGQGTEAFF
TRBD1	NA	TRBV2	TRBJ1-2	TGTGCCAGCGGCGGGACAGGGGACTATGGCTACACCTTC	CASGGTGDYGYTF
TRBD1	NA	TRBV19	TRBJ1-2	TGTGCCAGTAGTTTTGGCCAGGGGGCGAGGAACTATGGCTACACCTTC	CASSFGQGARNYGYTF
TRBD1	NA	TRBV6-5	TRBJ1-1	TGTGCCAGCACTGCAGGGGGTTCCACTGAAGCTTTCTTT	CASTAGGSTEAFF
TRBD2	NA	TRBV19	TRBJ2-1	TGTGCCAGTACCACTAGCGGGGGGGCGTATGAGCAGTTCTTC	CASTTSGGAYEQFF
NA	few	TRBV11-3	TRBJ1-6	TGTGCCAGCAGCTCACAGGGAAAGGATAATTCACCCCTCCACTTT	CASSSQGKDNSPLHF
TRBD2	once	TRBV4-1	TRBJ2-7	TGCGCCAGCAGCCCCCCGGGGGGCTACGAGCAGTACTTC	CASSPPGGYEQYF
NA	NA	TRBV11-3	TRBJ2-7	TGTGCCAGCAGCGTTTCTAGGATCGGCTACGAGCAGTACTTC	CASSVSRIGYEQYF
NA	NA	TRBV19	TRBJ2-3	TGTGCCAGTAGAAACGCGGGGGCCAGATTAGGCACAGATACGCAGTATTTT	CASRNAGARLGTDTQYF
TRBD1	NA	TRBV27	TRBJ1-2	TGTGCCAGCATGTCGACAGGGGAGAACTATGGCTACACCTTC	CASMSTGENYGYTF
TRBD1	once	TRBV19	TRBJ1-2	TGTGCCAGTAGTTTGCCCCGGACAGGGGCGAACTATGGCTACACCTTC	CASSLPRTGANYGYTF
NA	NA	TRBV7-2	TRBJ2-5	TGTGCCAGCAGCTTAGATTTCGCAGGGCAAGAGACCCAGTACTTC	CASSLDFAGQETQYF
TRBD1	NA	TRBV3-1/TRBV3-2	TRBJ1-2	TGTGCCAGCAGCCTCGACAGGGCTGGCTACACCTTC	CASSLDRAGYTF
TRBD2	NA	TRBV2	TRBJ2-7	TGTGCCAGCAGGGGACTAGCGGGGGGCCCCTACGAGCAGTACTTC	CASRGLAGGPYEQYF
NA	NA	TRBV19	TRBJ2-7	TGTGCCAGTAGTCCCCGGACAACCTACGAGCAGTACTTC	CASSPRTTYEQYF
NA	NA	TRBV7-8	TRBJ2-2	TGTGCCAGCAGCTTCCCACAGGGGAACACCGGGGAGCTGTTTTTT	CASSFPQGNTGELFF